This TCR beta chain was observed in a study of somatic mutations in cytotoxic T cells in rheumatoid arthritis. The study's findings and limits: Which antigens the expanded CD8+ clones targeted was unknown. Comparison of CD8+ T-cell clonality between rheumatoid arthritis patients and age-matched healthy controls yielded no significant difference.

TCRdb's table, derived via immunoSEQ multiplex PCR, lists solely in-frame clones and lacks some. The sample lists about 10,000 clones, around nine tenths occurring once. Comments on this clone: Its antigen is undetermined.

Germline lookup yields CDR1 MDHEN and CDR2 SYDVKM. The CDR3 totals 16 residues. Losses at the gene ends were 3 bases for V and 2 bases for J; bases not matched to a gene: 8. V gene TRBV28 combines with J gene TRBJ1-2, with 8 nucleotides matching TRBD1. Material: CD8+ T cells sorted from blood. This receptor was taken from a woman aged 18-29 years with rheumatoid arthritis. The CDR3 loop reads CASSLTGAIINYGYTF. The CDR3 region has the DNA TGTGCCAGCAGTTTGACAGGGGCGATTATAAACTATGGCTACACCTTC.